The rows below give T cell receptor beta chains drawn from one sample of a study of OX40 agonist ivuxolimab in advanced cancers. Here immunoSEQ multiplex PCR was the method, and the copy in TCRdb shows in-frame clones only, minus some. The sample holds around 80,000 clones, 70% to 85% seen once. The specimen comprised CD4+ or CD8+ T cells sorted from blood, sampled in a trial of the OX40 agonist ivuxolimab. The receptors stem from an adult with an advanced solid tumor such as melanoma, head and neck, liver or kidney cancer. Both conserved end residues are part of each CDR3.

V gene	J gene	CDR3 protein
TRBV6-4	TRBJ2-5	CASSDSIPLSSGWMGETQYF
TRBV25-1	TRBJ2-3	CATQPHTHTDTQYF
TRBV30	TRBJ1-5	CAWSARDIYNSNQPQHF
TRBV30	TRBJ1-6	CAWTTGQAVFSGSPLHF
TRBV2	TRBJ2-3	CASNGYRTTDTQYF
TRBV18	TRBJ2-5	CASSLRDSQETQYF
TRBV4-1	TRBJ2-3	CASSQDGSGDDTQYF
TRBV6-1	TRBJ2-5	CASSESRGRETQYF
TRBV5-1	TRBJ2-7	CASSLIQGWGEQYF
TRBV11-2	TRBJ2-7	CASSPPGTSGNSYEQYF
TRBV18	TRBJ2-3	CASSPSTDTQYF
TRBV6-6	TRBJ2-4	CASSLGGAKNIQYF
TRBV6-6	TRBJ2-7	CASSYGADYYEQYF
TRBV4-2	TRBJ2-6	CASSPVGGSSGANVLTF
TRBV5-1	TRBJ1-5	CASSETGGGQPQHF
TRBV7-7	TRBJ2-5	CASSLGGSSQETQYF
TRBV6-5	TRBJ1-5	CASSLTGFDNQPQHF
TRBV5-1	TRBJ1-4	CASSLAVGETNEKLFF
TRBV27	TRBJ1-3	CASSLSGGQSGNTIYF
TRBV9	TRBJ2-1	CASSFYGNEQFF